These 12 T cell receptor beta chains originate from one sample sequenced in a study of shared clonotypes between healthy human individuals (dated by TCRdb to about 2020). Receptors were amplified or captured by the immunoSEQ multiplex PCR assay. TCRdb obtained this table from immuneACCESS and retained in-frame rearrangements with V and J assigned. These tables miss some clones; where compared with another copy, unresolved V genes account for less than half of the shortfall, and the remainder is unexplained. This sample has approximately 530,000 clones in its table, and less than 96% of those were observed once. The ten top clones hold about 0.054% of the sample. The sequenced sample was naive CD4+ T cells sorted from blood. Reading the label with the study, this specimen's cell subset or site is: CD45RA+ positively selected. All receptors come from a woman in her twenties or thirties in good health.

The genes are TRBV5-4 and TRBJ2-7, with 12 positions matching TRBD2. The CDR3 spans 16 residues. V trimming: 0 bases; J trimming: 5 bases; junction bases outside the gene matches: 6. Germline loops: CDR1 SGHNT, CDR2 YYREEE (reference sequence). CDR3 DNA: TGTGCCAGCAGCTTGGGACTAGCGGGAGAGTTTGACGAGCAGTACTTC. As protein: CASSLGLAGEFDEQYF.

The chain recombines TRBV15 with TRBJ2-5; tentatively, D is TRBD1 (7 bases). The DNA end favors TRBJ2-7, so the J call may be wrong. CDR3 size: 15 residues. Germline V gene lookup returns CDR1 LNHNV and CDR2 YYDKDF (reference sequence). CDR3 nucleotides: TGTGCCACCAGCAGAGGCGGGACAGCACGCTACGAGCAGTACTTC. Translating it yields CATSRGGTARYEQYF.

The chain links TRBV9 to TRBJ2-5; 11 bases map to TRBD2. The end of the DNA aligns better with TRBJ2-7, so the J call may be wrong. The germline V gene has CDR1 SGDLS and CDR2 YYNGEE. The CDR3 is 18 residues long. CDR3 protein: CASSELAVAGGSSYEQYF. The DNA for the CDR3 is TGTGCCAGCAGCGAGCTTGCAGTAGCGGGAGGGAGCTCCTACGAGCAGTACTTC.

This chain links TRBV28 with TRBJ1-3; D is uncertain. Trimming cost V 4 bases and J 10 bases, with 14 bases left between them. The CDR3 is made up of 13 amino acids. Germline-derived CDR1 and CDR2 are MDHEN and SYDVKM. CDR3 sequence (DNA): TGTGCCAGCAGTTCTCGGACCTTCTGGACCATATATTTT. This sequence encodes CASSSRTFWTIYF.

This chain uses TRBV18 with TRBJ1-4; unclear D gene. Trimming cost V 4 bases and J 3 bases, with 18 bases left between them. The CDR3 is made up of 17 amino acids. The V gene's germline CDR1 is KGHSH and CDR2 LQKENI. Here the CDR3 DNA reads TGTGCCAGCTCACGATCTATACGGGTCGGATCTAATGAAAAACTGTTTTTT. Translated: CASSRSIRVGSNEKLFF.

The CDR3, as DNA: TGCAGCATTGCCATTGGACTCCTGAACACTGAAGCTTTCTTT. The encoded protein is CSIAIGLLNTEAFF. The chain joins TRBV29-1 to TRBJ1-1; the D is unclear. The CDR3 is 14 amino acids. The germline gives CDR1 SQVTM, CDR2 ANQGSEA. V was shortened by 8 bases and J by 0 bases, with 16 bases between the two germline ends.

This chain links TRBV4-1 with TRBJ2-7, with TRBD2 identical over 7 bases. CDR1 is MGHRA and CDR2 is YSYEKL in the germline V gene. V lost 1 base, J lost 1 base, and 16 bases stayed unmatched. CDR3 size: 19 residues. The CDR3 sequence is CASSQGASGIFSTSYEQYF. The CDR3, as DNA: TGCGCCAGCAGCCAAGGGGCTAGCGGAATATTCTCGACATCCTACGAGCAGTACTTC.

V and J are TRBV27 and TRBJ1-3; 8 bases fit TRBD1. Germline-derived CDR1 and CDR2 are MNHEY and SMNVEV (reference sequence). The length of the CDR3 is 15 residues. V trimming: 5 bases; J trimming: 1 base; junction bases outside the gene matches: 4. As DNA, the CDR3 is TGTGCCAGCAGTGAGCGACAGGGGTCTGGAAACACCATATATTTT. It translates to CASSERQGSGNTIYF.

V usage is TRBV5-1 and J usage is TRBJ1-1; 9 bases line up with TRBD1. Looked up from germline, CDR1 is SGHRS and CDR2 is YFSETQ. V shed 3 bases and J 6 bases; nucleotides not matched to a gene: 9. The CDR3 length is 15 residues. This CDR3 reads CASSYQQGAGAEAFF. CDR3 coding DNA: TGCGCCAGCAGCTACCAACAGGGGGCAGGGGCTGAAGCTTTCTTT. Complete variable domain (other parts from reference TRBV5-1 and TRBJ1-1): KAGVTQTPRYLIKTRGQQVTLSCSPISGHRSVSWYQQTPGQGLQFLFEYFSETQRNKGNFPGRFSGRQFSNSRSEMNVSTLELGDSALYLCASSYQQGAGAEAFFGQGTRLTVV.

This clone was recorded once. The rearrangement links TRBV30 to TRBJ2-3, with D hard to call. The ends were cut back, 0 bases at V and 6 bases at J, with 4 bases in the middle. The CDR3 spans 11 residues. The V gene's germline CDR1 is GTSNPN and CDR2 SVGIG (reference sequence). Written as DNA, the CDR3 is TGTGCCTGGAGTGTACCGGATACGCAGTATTTT. Encoded protein: CAWSVPDTQYF.

This clone was detected only once. The V call is TRBV6-1, the J call TRBJ1-5; maybe TRBD1 (5 bases). The germline gives CDR1 MNHNS, CDR2 SASEGT. This CDR3 comprises 15 residues. Between the trimmed V and J ends, which lost 7 bases and 3 bases, there was a span of 16 bases. The CDR3: CASIIDSTLNQPQHF. As DNA, the CDR3 is TGTGCCAGCATCATCGACAGCACACTCAATCAGCCCCAGCATTTT.

In its sample, this clone was seen once. CDR3 nucleotides: TGTGCCAGTAGGCGGGGACTAGCGGGGTACACAGATACGCAGTATTTT. It is translated as CASRRGLAGYTDTQYF. The J gene is TRBJ2-3, the V gene TRBV19, with 13 bases aligning to TRBD2. Trimming at V came to 6 bases and at J to 2 bases, leaving 5 bases not matched to a gene. CDR3 size: 16 residues. Germline V lookup: CDR1 LNHDA, CDR2 SQIVND (reference sequence).